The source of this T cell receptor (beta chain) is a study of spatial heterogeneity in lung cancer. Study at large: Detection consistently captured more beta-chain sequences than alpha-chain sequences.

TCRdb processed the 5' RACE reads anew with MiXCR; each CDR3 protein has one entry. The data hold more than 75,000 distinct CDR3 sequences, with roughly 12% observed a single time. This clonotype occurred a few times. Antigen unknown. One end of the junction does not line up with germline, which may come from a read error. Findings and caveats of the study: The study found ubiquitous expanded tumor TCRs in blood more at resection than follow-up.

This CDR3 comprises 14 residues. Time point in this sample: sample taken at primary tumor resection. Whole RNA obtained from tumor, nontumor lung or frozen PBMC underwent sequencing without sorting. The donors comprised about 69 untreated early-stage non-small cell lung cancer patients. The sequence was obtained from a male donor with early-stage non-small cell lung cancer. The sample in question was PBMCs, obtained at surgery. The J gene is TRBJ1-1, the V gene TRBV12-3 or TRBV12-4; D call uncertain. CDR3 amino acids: CASSSLKGNSEAFF. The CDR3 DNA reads TGTGCCAGCAGTTCCTTAAAAGGTAACAGTGAAGCTTTCTTT.